This entry concerns a single T cell receptor beta chain. What it binds is unknown. Relative to the germline gene, one junction end is altered; a read error may explain this. The data were taken from a study of tumor-infiltrating lymphocytes in primary liver carcinoma. Study overall: Enrolled patients were male and female, aged 30 to 69 years. Sequencing of the samples generated roughly 3.65 to 7.5 million productive TCRbeta reads, with similar yields across tissue types. Findings and caveats of the study: It was tumor-adjacent and tumor-blood pairs that overlapped less than tumor region pairs did.

Germline DNA was also extracted, and blood RNA derived from unsorted whole blood. None of the patients had received treatment, and all had chronic HBV infection. Total RNA (approximately 500 ng) served as template for TCR beta cDNA synthesis primed by a constant-region primer. Library construction for TCR beta comprised three nested multiplex PCR rounds performed with slightly modified ARM-PCR. One entry per CDR3 protein, called by TCRdb with MiXCR from the multiplex PCR reads. The table has some 190,000 distinct CDR3 sequences, less than 65% seen once. The sample taken for sequencing was peripheral blood. The clonotype originates from a middle-aged man with primary liver carcinoma and hepatitis B virus infection.

DNA for the CDR3: TGTGCCAGCAGCCTAGACGGTGCGGGGTCGGGTGAAGATACGCAGTATTTT. Protein sequence: CASSLDGAGSGEDTQYF. The J gene is TRBJ2-3, the V gene TRBV11-2, with D maybe TRBD2 (6 bases). Germline CDR1 reads SGHAT; CDR2 reads FQNNGV. The CDR3 contains 17 residues. The whole variable domain, filled in from reference TRBV11-2 and TRBJ2-3, reads EAGVAQSPRYKIIEKRQSVAFWCNPISGHATLYWYQQILGQGPKLLIQFQNNGVVDDSQLPKDRFSAERLKGVDSTLKIQPAKLEDSAVYLCASSLDGAGSGEDTQYFGPGTRLTVL.